A single T cell receptor (beta chain) is shown here with its context. Antigen specificity is unknown. Sequenced by immunoSEQ multiplex PCR; TCRdb stores in-frame clones only, minus some. The profile covers more than 100,000 clones, with roughly 91% appearing a single time and more than 0.095% taken by the ten largest. The data originate from a study of graft-versus-host responses after intestinal transplantation. Study details: Each patient got anti-thymocyte globulin induction, then tacrolimus and steroids for around 3 years. Study-level findings and limits: Marrow from the recipient contained GvH clones, some of which had appeared first in ileum or blood. Early declines in HvG clones that occurred post-transplant were associated with peak circulating GvH clone levels.

This CDR3 is 13 amino acids long. V was cut by 6 bases and J by 1 base, with 9 bases left in between. Germline values: CDR1 MNHEY, CDR2 SVGAGI. Specimen: unstimulated CD4+ T cells sorted from spleen or lymph node cells, collected before intestinal transplant. The V call is TRBV6-5, the J call TRBJ2-5; D is possibly TRBD2 (5 bases). This sequence originates from a human donor who received an intestinal transplant. In DNA form, the CDR3 reads TGTGCCAGCAGGGCGAGGGCCCAAGAGACCCAGTACTTC. Translated: CASRARAQETQYF.